The T cell receptor (beta chain) under discussion was sequenced for a study of cytomegalovirus exposure and HLA in healthy donors. Study background: Previous work identified 120 million or so unique TCR beta sequences from roughly 170 million T cells.

Germline loops: CDR1 MDHEN, CDR2 SYDVKM. Trimming stripped 6 bases from V and 4 bases from J, with 4 bases between. CDR3 length: 11 residues. The PCR employed 60 Vbeta primers together with 13 Jbeta primers. The method was immunoSEQ multiplex PCR; TCRdb's version includes in-frame clones alone and lacks a portion of them. The sample holds nearly 200,000 clones; roughly 80% are singletons and the top ten take under 7.5%. The V gene is TRBV28, the J gene TRBJ1-5; no definite D call. Sequencing was done on a sample of PBMCs. The receptor comes from a woman aged 45-65 years in good health and CMV-seropositive. CDR3 in amino acids: CASRQNQPQHF. As DNA, the CDR3 is TGTGCCAGCAGACAAAATCAGCCCCAGCATTTT. Full variable domain (missing parts from reference TRBV28 and TRBJ1-5): DVKVTQSSRYLVKRTGEKVFLECVQDMDHENMFWYRQDPGLGLRLIYFSYDVKMKEKGDIPEGYSVSREKKERFSLILESASTNQTSMYLCASRQNQPQHFGDGTRLSIL.